This T cell receptor beta chain is from a study of blood T cells in healthy people across ages. On the study more broadly: Researchers report that template switching captured about one barcoded beta molecule per two T cells. Study-wide findings and caveats: Unsorted PBMCs prevented conclusive naive versus antigen-experienced comparison. Diversity estimates from one million T cells were considered underestimates. Naive T cell percentage showed a strong correlation with TCR beta diversity.

Then a second PCR, running about 6 to 12 cycles, was carried out with a sample-barcoded 5' primer and a J-beta primer mix. In TCRdb, the 5' RACE reads were re-called with MiXCR into one record per CDR3 protein. The table records hundreds of thousands of distinct CDR3 sequences, roughly 30% of them present only once. CDR1 SGHTA and CDR2 FQGNSA come from the germline V gene. The V end was cut by 5 bases, the J end by 2 bases, with 13 bases between. The CDR3 sequence is 14 residues long. This clonotype came up many times. Its target is not known. This TCR came from a woman aged 80 or over in good health. Sequencing was carried out using blood. J is TRBJ2-7 and V is TRBV7-2, with D possibly being TRBD1 (7 bases). The CDR3, as DNA: TGTGCCAGCAGCAGACGCAGGGGGGCCTACGAGCAGTACTTC. This encodes CASSRRRGAYEQYF.